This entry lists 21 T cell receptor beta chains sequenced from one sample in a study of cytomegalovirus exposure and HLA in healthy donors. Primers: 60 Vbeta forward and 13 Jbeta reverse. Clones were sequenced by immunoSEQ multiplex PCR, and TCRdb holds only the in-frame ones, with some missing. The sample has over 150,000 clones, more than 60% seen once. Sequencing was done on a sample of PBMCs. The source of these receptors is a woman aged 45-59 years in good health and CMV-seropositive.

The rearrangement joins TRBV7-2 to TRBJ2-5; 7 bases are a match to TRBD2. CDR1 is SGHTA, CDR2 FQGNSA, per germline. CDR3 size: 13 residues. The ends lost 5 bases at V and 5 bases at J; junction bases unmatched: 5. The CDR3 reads CASSAQGGETQYF. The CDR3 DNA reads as TGTGCCAGCAGCGCGCAGGGAGGGGAGACCCAGTACTTC. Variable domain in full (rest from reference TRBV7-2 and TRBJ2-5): GAGVSQSPSNKVTEKGKDVELRCDPISGHTALYWYRQSLGQGLEFLIYFQGNSAPDKSGLPSDRFSAERTGGSVSTLTIQRTQQEDSAVYLCASSAQGGETQYFGPGTRLLVL.

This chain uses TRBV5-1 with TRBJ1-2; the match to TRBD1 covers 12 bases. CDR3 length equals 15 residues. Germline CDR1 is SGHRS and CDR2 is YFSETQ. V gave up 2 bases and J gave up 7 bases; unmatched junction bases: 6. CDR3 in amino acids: CASSLGGQGAGGYTF. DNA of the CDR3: TGCGCCAGCAGCTTAGGGGGACAGGGGGCCGGTGGCTACACCTTC.

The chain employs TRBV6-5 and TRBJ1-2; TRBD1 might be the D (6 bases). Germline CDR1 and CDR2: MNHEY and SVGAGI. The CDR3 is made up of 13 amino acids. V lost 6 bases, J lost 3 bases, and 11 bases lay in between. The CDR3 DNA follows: TGTGCCAGCAGCGAGGGACATTACTATGGCTACACCTTC. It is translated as CASSEGHYYGYTF.

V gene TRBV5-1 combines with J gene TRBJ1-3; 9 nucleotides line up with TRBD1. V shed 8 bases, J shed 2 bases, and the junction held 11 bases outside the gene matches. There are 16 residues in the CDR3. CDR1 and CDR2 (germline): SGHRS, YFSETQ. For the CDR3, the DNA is TGCGCCAGTACCTTACAGGGGGCGGATACTGGAAACACCATATATTTT. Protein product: CASTLQGADTGNTIYF.

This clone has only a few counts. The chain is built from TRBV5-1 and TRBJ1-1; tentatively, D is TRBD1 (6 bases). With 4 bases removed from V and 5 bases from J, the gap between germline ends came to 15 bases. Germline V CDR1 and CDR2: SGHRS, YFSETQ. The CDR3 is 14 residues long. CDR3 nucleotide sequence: TGCGCCAGCAGCCGAGGTACAGGGAATACTGAAGCTTTCTTT. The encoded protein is CASSRGTGNTEAFF.

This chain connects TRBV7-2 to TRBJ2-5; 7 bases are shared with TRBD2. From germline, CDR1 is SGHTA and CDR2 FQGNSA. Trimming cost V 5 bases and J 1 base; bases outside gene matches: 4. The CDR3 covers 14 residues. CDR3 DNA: TGTGCCAGCAGCATCCCTAGCGGCCAAGAGACCCAGTACTTC. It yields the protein CASSIPSGQETQYF.

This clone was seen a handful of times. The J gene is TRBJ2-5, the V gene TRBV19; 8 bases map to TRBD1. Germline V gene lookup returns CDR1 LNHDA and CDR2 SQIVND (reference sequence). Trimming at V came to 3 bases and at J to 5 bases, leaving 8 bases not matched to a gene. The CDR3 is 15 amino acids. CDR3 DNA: TGTGCCAGTAGTATCCCCGGACAGGGTTCGGAGACCCAGTACTTC. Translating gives CASSIPGQGSETQYF. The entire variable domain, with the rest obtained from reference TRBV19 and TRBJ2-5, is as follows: DGGITQSPKYLFRKEGQNVTLSCEQNLNHDAMYWYRQDPGQGLRLIYYSQIVNDFQKGDIAEGYSVSREKKESFPLTVTSAQKNPTAFYLCASSIPGQGSETQYFGPGTRLLVL.

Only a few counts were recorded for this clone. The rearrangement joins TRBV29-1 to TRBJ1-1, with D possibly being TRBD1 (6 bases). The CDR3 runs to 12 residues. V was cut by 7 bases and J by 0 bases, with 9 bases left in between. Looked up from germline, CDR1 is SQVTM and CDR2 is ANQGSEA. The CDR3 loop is CSGGHMNTEAFF. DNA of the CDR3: TGCAGCGGGGGACATATGAACACTGAAGCTTTCTTT.

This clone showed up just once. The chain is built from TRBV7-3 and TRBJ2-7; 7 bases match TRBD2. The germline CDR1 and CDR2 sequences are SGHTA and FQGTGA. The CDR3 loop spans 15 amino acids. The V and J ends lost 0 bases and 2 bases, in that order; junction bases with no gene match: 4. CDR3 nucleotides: TGTGCCAGCAGCTTAACAGGAGGACTAGCCTACGAGCAGTACTTC. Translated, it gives CASSLTGGLAYEQYF.

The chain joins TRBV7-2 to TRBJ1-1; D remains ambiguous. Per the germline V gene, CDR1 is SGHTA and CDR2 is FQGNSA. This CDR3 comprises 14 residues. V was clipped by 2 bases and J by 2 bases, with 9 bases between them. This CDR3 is CASSLYLSNTEAFF. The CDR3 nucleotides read TGTGCCAGCAGCTTATATCTTAGTAACACTGAAGCTTTCTTT.

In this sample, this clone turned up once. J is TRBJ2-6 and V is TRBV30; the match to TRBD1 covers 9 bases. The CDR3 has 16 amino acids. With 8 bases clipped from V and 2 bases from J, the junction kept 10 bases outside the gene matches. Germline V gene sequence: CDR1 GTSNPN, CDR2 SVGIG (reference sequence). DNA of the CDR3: TGTGCCAGATCGGGACAGGGAAGGCCTGGGGCCAACGTCCTGACTTTC. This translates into CARSGQGRPGANVLTF. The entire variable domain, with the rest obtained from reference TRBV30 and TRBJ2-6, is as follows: SQTIHQWPATLVQPVGSPLSLECTVEGTSNPNLYWYRQAAGRGLQLLFYSVGIGQISSEVPQNLSASRPQDRQFILSSKKLLLSDSGFYLCARSGQGRPGANVLTFGAGSRLTVL.

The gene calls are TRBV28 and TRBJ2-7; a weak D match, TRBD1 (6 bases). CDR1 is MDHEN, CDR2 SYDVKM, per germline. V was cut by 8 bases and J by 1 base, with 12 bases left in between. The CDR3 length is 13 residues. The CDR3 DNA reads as TGTGCCAGCTACCTACAGGGATCCTACGAGCAGTACTTC. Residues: CASYLQGSYEQYF.

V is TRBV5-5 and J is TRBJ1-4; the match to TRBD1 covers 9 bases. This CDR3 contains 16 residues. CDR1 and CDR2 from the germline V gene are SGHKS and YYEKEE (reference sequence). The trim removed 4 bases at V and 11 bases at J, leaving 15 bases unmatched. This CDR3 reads CASSPREGTGTLKLFF. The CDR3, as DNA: TGTGCCAGCAGCCCCCGTGAAGGGACAGGGACTTTGAAACTGTTTTTT.

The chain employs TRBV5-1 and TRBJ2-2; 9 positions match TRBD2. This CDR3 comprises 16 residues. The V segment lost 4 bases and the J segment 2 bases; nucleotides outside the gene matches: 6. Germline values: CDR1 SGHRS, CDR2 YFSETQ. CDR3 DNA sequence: TGCGCCAGCAGCCCCTTAGCGGGGGCAAACACCGGGGAGCTGTTTTTT. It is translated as CASSPLAGANTGELFF. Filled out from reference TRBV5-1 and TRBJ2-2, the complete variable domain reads KAGVTQTPRYLIKTRGQQVTLSCSPISGHRSVSWYQQTPGQGLQFLFEYFSETQRNKGNFPGRFSGRQFSNSRSEMNVSTLELGDSALYLCASSPLAGANTGELFFGEGSRLTVL.

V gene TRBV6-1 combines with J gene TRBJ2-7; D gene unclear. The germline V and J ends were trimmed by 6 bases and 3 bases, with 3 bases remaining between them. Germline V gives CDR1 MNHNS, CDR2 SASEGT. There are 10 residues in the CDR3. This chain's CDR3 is CASSHYEQYF. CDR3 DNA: TGTGCCAGCAGCCACTACGAGCAGTACTTC.

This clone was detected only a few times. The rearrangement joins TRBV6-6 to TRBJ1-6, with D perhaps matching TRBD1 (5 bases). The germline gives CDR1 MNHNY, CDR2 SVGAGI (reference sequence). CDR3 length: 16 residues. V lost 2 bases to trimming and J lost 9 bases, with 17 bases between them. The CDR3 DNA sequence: TGTGCCAGCAGTTACCCCCACGGGGGTACGCGTTCACCCCTCCACTTT. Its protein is CASSYPHGGTRSPLHF.

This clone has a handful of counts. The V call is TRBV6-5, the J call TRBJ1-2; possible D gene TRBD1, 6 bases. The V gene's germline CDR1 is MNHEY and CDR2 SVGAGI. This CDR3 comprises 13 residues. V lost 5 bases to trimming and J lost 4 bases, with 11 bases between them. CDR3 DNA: TGTGCCAGCAGTCCAGGGGCGCCCTATGGCTACACCTTC. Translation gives CASSPGAPYGYTF.

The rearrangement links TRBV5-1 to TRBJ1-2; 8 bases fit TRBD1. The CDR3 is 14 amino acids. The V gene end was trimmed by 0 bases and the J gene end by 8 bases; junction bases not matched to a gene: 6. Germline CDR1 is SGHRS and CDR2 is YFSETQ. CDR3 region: CASSLGGQGRGYTF. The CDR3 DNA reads TGCGCCAGCAGCTTGGGTGGACAGGGTCGGGGCTACACCTTC.

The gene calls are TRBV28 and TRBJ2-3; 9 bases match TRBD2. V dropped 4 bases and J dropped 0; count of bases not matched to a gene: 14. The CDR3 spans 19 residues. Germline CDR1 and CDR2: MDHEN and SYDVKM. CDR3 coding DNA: TGTGCCAGCAGTTCCCAGTGGGTAGCGGGAGATTCTAGCACAGATACGCAGTATTTT. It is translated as CASSSQWVAGDSSTDTQYF. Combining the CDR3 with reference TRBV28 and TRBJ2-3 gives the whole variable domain DVKVTQSSRYLVKRTGEKVFLECVQDMDHENMFWYRQDPGLGLRLIYFSYDVKMKEKGDIPEGYSVSREKKERFSLILESASTNQTSMYLCASSSQWVAGDSSTDTQYFGPGTRLTVL.

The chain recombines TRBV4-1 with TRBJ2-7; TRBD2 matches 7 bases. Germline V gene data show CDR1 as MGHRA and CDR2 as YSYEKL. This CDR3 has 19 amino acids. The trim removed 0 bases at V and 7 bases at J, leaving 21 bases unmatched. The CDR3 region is CASSQEPRPLDSPAGEQYF. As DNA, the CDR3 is TGCGCCAGCAGCCAAGAGCCCCGGCCCCTTGACAGTCCAGCGGGGGAGCAGTACTTC.

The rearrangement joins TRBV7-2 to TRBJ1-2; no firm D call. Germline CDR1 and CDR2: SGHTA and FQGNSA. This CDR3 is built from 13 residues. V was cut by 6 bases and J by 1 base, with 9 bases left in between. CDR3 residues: CASSPSVNYGYTF. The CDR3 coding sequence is TGTGCCAGCAGTCCGAGCGTTAACTATGGCTACACCTTC.